The 8 T cell receptor beta chains below were found in one sample sequenced in a study of T-cell reconstitution after alpha-beta-depleted transplantation in children. It was with unique molecular identifiers that the TCRbeta library was prepared. TCRdb reprocessed the PCR reads with MiXCR, giving one entry per CDR3 protein. The profile shows roughly 500,000 distinct CDR3 sequences, 18% of them singletons. Material: PBMCs from the stem cell graft donor, obtained from the stem cell graft. These receptors came from a human donor who donated a stem cell graft to a child with acute lymphoblastic leukemia.

This clonotype has a handful of counts. This chain joins TRBV6-2 or TRBV6-3 and TRBJ2-5; perhaps TRBD2 as D (6 bases). V was clipped by 5 bases and J by 1 base, with 17 bases between them. Germline loops: CDR1 MNHEY, CDR2 SVGEGT. This CDR3 region has 16 residues. DNA of the CDR3: TGTGCCAGCAGTCGACACCTAGGAGGGCCCCAAGAGACCCAGTACTTC. This sequence encodes CASSRHLGGPQETQYF.

This clonotype was seen ten or more times. CDR3 sequence reads: CASSLTGGISGELFF. The CDR3 bases are TGTGCCAGCAGTTTAACAGGGGGCATCTCCGGGGAGCTGTTTTTT. V usage is TRBV12-3 or TRBV12-4 and J usage is TRBJ2-2, with 9 positions matching TRBD1. The V and J ends lost 2 bases and 6 bases, in that order; junction bases with no gene match: 4. CDR3 length equals 15 residues.

This clonotype was counted only a few times. The chain carries TRBV5-1 and TRBJ1-1; 8 bases agree with TRBD1. V lost 1 base to trimming and J lost 1 base; unmatched junction nucleotides: 6. CDR3 length equals 16 residues. Germline V gene sequence: CDR1 SGHRS, CDR2 YFSETQ. The CDR3 is CASSLLPGTGNTEAFF. CDR3 coding DNA: TGCGCCAGCAGCTTGTTACCCGGGACAGGGAACACTGAAGCTTTCTTT.

In this sample, this clonotype turned up a few times. The chain combines TRBV5-1 with TRBJ1-5, with D unresolved. The CDR3 runs to 14 residues. The ends were cut back, 4 bases at V and 0 bases at J, with 8 bases in the middle. CDR1 SGHRS and CDR2 YFSETQ come from the germline V gene. The CDR3 nucleotides read TGCGCCAGCAGCAATGGTAATAGCAATCAGCCCCAGCATTTT. This gives the protein CASSNGNSNQPQHF.

The CDR3: CASSLLGRATDTQYF. CDR3 DNA: TGTGCCAGCAGCTTATTGGGACGAGCCACAGATACGCAGTATTTT. V usage is TRBV11-1 and J usage is TRBJ2-3; D might be TRBD1 or TRBD2, each matching 5 bases. CDR3 size: 15 residues. V gave up 2 bases and J gave up 2 bases, with 11 bases separating them. Germline V gives CDR1 SGHAT, CDR2 FQDESV (reference sequence).

This clonotype was seen a few times. This rearrangement joins TRBV7-3 to TRBJ2-6; unclear D gene. This CDR3 spans 17 amino acids. V lost 2 bases and J 1 base, leaving 12 bases between the germline ends. Germline V lookup: CDR1 SGHTA, CDR2 FQGTGA. The CDR3 coding sequence is TGTGCCAGCAGCTTACTGACCCAACTATCTGGGGCCAACGTCCTGACTTTC. Translating it yields CASSLLTQLSGANVLTF.

This sequence joins TRBV4-1 and TRBJ2-1; D is unresolved. V lost 4 bases and J 1 base, leaving 17 bases between the germline ends. The CDR3 totals 17 residues. Germline V lookup: CDR1 MGHRA, CDR2 YSYEKL. This chain's CDR3 is CASSRSGWQPSYNEQFF. For the CDR3, the DNA is TGCGCCAGCAGCCGTAGTGGCTGGCAACCATCCTACAATGAGCAGTTCTTC.

In this sample, this clonotype turned up a few times. The chain recombines TRBV4-1 with TRBJ1-1, with D possibly matching TRBD1 (5 bases). Germline V gene data show CDR1 as MGHRA and CDR2 as YSYEKL. The V end was cut by 4 bases, the J end by 5 bases, with 17 bases between. This CDR3 is built from 15 residues. The chain's CDR3 is CASSRTAPKGTEAFF. The CDR3 DNA reads TGCGCCAGCAGCCGGACGGCCCCCAAGGGGACTGAAGCTTTCTTT.